This record covers a single TCR beta chain. What it recognizes is unknown. This sample stems from a study of OX40 agonist ivuxolimab in advanced cancers. Notes on the study in general: By week 6 at 0.1 to 3.0 mg/kg, blood CD4+ and CD8+ T cells had expanded clonally. Researchers report that CD8+ T cells had, on average, more expanded clones than CD4+.

The CDR3 runs to 15 residues. Losses at the gene ends were 10 bases for V and 1 base for J; bases not matched to a gene: 5. CDR1 MNHNS and CDR2 SASEGT come from the germline V gene. The assay was immunoSEQ multiplex PCR, and TCRdb's table has in-frame clones only and misses some. The sample carries some 50,000 clones, approximately 82% recorded once. V gene TRBV6-1 combines with J gene TRBJ2-6, with 9 bases identical to TRBD1. The clonotype was recovered from an adult with an advanced solid tumor such as melanoma, head and neck, liver or kidney cancer. Specimen: CD4+ or CD8+ T cells sorted from blood, collected in a trial of the OX40 agonist ivuxolimab. CDR3 loop: CATTGGVSGANVLTF. In DNA form, the CDR3 reads TGTGCCACGACAGGGGGAGTGTCTGGGGCCAACGTCCTGACTTTC.